These 3 T cell receptor beta chains share one sample of origin, sequenced in a study of blood T cell repertoires in COVID-19 (TCRdb year 2020). Libraries were constructed by the immunoSEQ multiplex PCR assay. This immuneACCESS table, as held by TCRdb, lists in-frame sequences with V and J called but not all clones. Of the missing ones, under half trace to an unresolved V gene in checked studies; the others have no known cause. The sample yields 110,000 to 150,000 clones; 65% to 80% were counted once. The ten largest clones take up less than 2% of the sample. Sequencing was done on a sample of peripheral blood. The receptor set was obtained from an older woman with acute or convalescent COVID-19.

This clone occurred once. The V and J genes are TRBV15 and TRBJ1-5; D possibly corresponds to TRBD1 (6 bases). CDR1 is LNHNV, CDR2 YYDKDF, per germline (reference sequence). The V gene lost 0 bases and the J gene lost 4 bases, with 13 bases spanning the gap. The CDR3 spans 16 residues. For the CDR3, the DNA is TGTGCCACCAGCAGAGATCGACAGGTGCGGAATCAGCCCCAGCATTTT. Protein product: CATSRDRQVRNQPQHF.

The sample holds a few counts of this clone. The V call is TRBV19, the J call TRBJ2-2, with 8 bases matching TRBD2. The J segment lost 8 bases and the V segment lost 4 bases, leaving 9 bases of the junction unmatched. Looked up from germline, CDR1 is LNHDA and CDR2 is SQIVND (reference sequence). The CDR3 runs 15 residues. CDR3 sequence reads: CASSTRRGGPGELFF. The CDR3 bases are TGTGCCAGTAGTACCCGCCGCGGGGGGCCTGGGGAGCTGTTTTTT.

This sequence joins TRBV5-1 and TRBJ2-3; 11 positions match TRBD2. V was pared by 4 bases and J by 4 bases, with 5 bases of the junction left unmatched. The CDR3 has 15 amino acids. Per the germline V gene, CDR1 is SGHRS and CDR2 is YFSETQ. The chain's CDR3 is CASSVAGGPADTQYF. The CDR3 coding sequence is TGCGCCAGCAGCGTAGCGGGAGGGCCCGCAGATACGCAGTATTTT.